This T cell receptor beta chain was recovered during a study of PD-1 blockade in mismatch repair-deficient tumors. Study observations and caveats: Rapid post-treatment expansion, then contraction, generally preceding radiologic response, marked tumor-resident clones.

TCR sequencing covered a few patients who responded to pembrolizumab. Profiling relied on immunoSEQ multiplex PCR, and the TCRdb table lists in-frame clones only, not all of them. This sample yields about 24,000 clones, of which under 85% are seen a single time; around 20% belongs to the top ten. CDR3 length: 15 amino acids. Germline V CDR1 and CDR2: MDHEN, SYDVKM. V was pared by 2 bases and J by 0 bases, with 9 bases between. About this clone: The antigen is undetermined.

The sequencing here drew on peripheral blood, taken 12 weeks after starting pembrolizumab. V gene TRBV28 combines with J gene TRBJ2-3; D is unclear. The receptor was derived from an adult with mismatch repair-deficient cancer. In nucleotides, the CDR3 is TGTGCCAGCAGTTTACCAGCAGCGAGCACAGATACGCAGTATTTT. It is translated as CASSLPAASTDTQYF. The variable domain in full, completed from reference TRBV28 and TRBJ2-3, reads DVKVTQSSRYLVKRTGEKVFLECVQDMDHENMFWYRQDPGLGLRLIYFSYDVKMKEKGDIPEGYSVSREKKERFSLILESASTNQTSMYLCASSLPAASTDTQYFGPGTRLTVL.